This T cell receptor (beta chain) was documented in a study of T cell repertoires in aging, cancer and after chemotherapy. The germline V and J ends were trimmed by 9 bases and 2 bases, with 23 bases remaining between them. In germline, CDR1 is LNHDA, CDR2 SQIVND (reference sequence). The CDR3 totals 16 residues. Amplification of TCR beta used genomic DNA extracted from peripheral blood. TRB rearrangements spanning V, D and J were amplified using mixed TRB-A/B primers. One entry per CDR3 protein results from TCRdb running MiXCR on the multiplex PCR reads. The sample consists of about 8,700 distinct CDR3 sequences, roughly a third of them appearing once. Notes on the study in general: Healthy donors lost TCR diversity with age mainly through richness, cancer patients through richness and evenness.

Remarks on this clonotype: Antigen: not known.

Material: blood. The chain joins TRBV19 to TRBJ2-7, with a tentative D call TRBD1 (6 bases). The clonotype comes from a human donor in good health. In DNA form, the CDR3 reads TGTGCCAGCAGCTTAGTCGCCGGGGACACCACCTACGAGCAGTACTTC. Protein sequence: CASSLVAGDTTYEQYF.